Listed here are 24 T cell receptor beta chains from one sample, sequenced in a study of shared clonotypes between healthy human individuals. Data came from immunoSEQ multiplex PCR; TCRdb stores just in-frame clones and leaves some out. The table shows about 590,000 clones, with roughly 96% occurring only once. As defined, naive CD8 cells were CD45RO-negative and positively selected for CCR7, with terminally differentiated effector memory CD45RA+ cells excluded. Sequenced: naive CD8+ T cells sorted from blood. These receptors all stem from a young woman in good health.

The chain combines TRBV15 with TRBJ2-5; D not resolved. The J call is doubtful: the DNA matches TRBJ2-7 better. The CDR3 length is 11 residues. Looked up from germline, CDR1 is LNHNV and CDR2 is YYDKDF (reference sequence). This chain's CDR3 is CATSGNHEQYF. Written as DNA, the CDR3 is TGTGCCACCAGCGGGAACCACGAGCAGTACTTC.

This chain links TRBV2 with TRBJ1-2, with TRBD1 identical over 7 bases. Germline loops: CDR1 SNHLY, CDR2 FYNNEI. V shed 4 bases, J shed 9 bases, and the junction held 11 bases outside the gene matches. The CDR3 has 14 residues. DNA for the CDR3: TGTGCCAGCAGTGGAGGGGACAGCTATCACAGCTACACCTTC. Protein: CASSGGDSYHSYTF.

The CDR3: CASNSGTSGRSSYNEQFF. CDR3 DNA: TGCGCCAGCAATTCCGGGACTAGCGGGAGGAGCTCCTACAATGAGCAGTTCTTC. The genes are TRBV10-1 and TRBJ2-1, with 15 bases identical to TRBD2. CDR1 WNHNN and CDR2 SYGVQD come from the germline V gene (reference sequence). The V and J ends lost 7 bases and 0 bases, in that order; junction bases with no gene match: 7. There are 18 residues in the CDR3.

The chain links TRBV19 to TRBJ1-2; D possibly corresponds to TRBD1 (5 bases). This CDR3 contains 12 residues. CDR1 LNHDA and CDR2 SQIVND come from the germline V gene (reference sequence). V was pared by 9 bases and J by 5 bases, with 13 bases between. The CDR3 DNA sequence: TGTGCCAGCAAGACAGATTATTATGGCTACACCTTC. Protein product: CASKTDYYGYTF.

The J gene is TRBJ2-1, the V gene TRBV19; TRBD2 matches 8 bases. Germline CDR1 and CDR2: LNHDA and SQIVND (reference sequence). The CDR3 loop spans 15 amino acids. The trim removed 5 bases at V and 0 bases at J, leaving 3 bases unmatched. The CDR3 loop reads CASSPGTSSYNEQFF. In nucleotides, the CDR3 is TGTGCCAGTAGTCCCGGGACTAGCTCCTACAATGAGCAGTTCTTC.

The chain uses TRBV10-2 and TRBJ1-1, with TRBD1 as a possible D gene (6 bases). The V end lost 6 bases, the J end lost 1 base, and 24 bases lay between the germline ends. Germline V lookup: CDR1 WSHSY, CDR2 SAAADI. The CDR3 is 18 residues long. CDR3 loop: CASRAEPGANYRNTEAFF. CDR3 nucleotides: TGCGCCAGCAGGGCGGAACCAGGGGCGAACTATCGGAACACTGAAGCTTTCTTT.

The CDR3 loop is CASSLLRTVLDSPLHF. DNA of the CDR3: TGTGCCAGCAGTCTACTCAGGACAGTTTTAGATTCACCCCTCCACTTT. The V gene is TRBV28, the J gene TRBJ1-6; a weak D match, TRBD1 (6 bases). V was clipped by 5 bases and J by 8 bases, with 19 bases between them. This CDR3 contains 16 residues. CDR1 MDHEN and CDR2 SYDVKM come from the germline V gene.

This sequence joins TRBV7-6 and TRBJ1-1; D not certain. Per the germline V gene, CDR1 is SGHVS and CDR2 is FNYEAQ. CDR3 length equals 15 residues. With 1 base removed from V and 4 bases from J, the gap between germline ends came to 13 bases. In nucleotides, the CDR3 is TGTGCCAGCAGCTTAGAGGCTAGCCCCCTCACTGAAGCTTTCTTT. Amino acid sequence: CASSLEASPLTEAFF.

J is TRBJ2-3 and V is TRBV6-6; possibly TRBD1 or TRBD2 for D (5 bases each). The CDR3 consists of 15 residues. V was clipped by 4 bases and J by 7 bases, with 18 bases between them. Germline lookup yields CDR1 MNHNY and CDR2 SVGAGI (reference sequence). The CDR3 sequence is CASSSRDLIGNTQYF. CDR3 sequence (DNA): TGTGCCAGCAGTTCCCGGGACCTCATTGGCAATACGCAGTATTTT.

In DNA, the CDR3 is TGTGCCAGCAGCTCGGGACTAGGTGGTGATGAGCAGTTCTTC. Translated, it gives CASSSGLGGDEQFF. This chain links TRBV5-4 with TRBJ2-1; 8 nucleotides match TRBD2. The CDR3 loop spans 14 amino acids. Germline trimming cut 3 bases from V and 8 bases from J; bases unmatched to any gene: 7. The germline gives CDR1 SGHNT, CDR2 YYREEE (reference sequence).

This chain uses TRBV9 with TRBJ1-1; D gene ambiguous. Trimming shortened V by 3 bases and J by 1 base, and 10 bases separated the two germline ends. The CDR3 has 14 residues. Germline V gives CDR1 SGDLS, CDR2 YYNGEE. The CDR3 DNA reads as TGTGCCAGCAGCGCGGGCAACCCGAACACTGAAGCTTTCTTT. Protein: CASSAGNPNTEAFF.

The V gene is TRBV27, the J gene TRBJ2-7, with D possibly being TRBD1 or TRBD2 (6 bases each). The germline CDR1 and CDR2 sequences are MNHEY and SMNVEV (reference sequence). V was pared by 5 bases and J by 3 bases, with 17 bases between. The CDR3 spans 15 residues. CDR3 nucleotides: TGTGCCAGCAGTCCCCTTCCGGGGGCCCGCTACGAGCAGTACTTC. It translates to CASSPLPGARYEQYF.

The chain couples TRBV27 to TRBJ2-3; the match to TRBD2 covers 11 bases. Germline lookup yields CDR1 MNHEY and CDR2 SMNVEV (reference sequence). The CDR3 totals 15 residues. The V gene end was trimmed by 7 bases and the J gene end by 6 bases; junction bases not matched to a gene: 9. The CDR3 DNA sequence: TGTGCCAGCACCGGGACTAGCGGAGGGGGGGATACGCAGTATTTT. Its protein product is CASTGTSGGGDTQYF.

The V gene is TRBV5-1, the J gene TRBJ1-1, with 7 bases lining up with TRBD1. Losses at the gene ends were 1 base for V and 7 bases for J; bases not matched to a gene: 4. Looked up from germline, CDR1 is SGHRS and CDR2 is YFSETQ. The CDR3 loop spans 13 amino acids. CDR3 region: CASSLRGLSEAFF. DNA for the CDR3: TGCGCCAGCAGCTTGAGGGGGCTCAGTGAAGCTTTCTTT. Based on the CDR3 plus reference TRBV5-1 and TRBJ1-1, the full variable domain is KAGVTQTPRYLIKTRGQQVTLSCSPISGHRSVSWYQQTPGQGLQFLFEYFSETQRNKGNFPGRFSGRQFSNSRSEMNVSTLELGDSALYLCASSLRGLSEAFFGQGTRLTVV.

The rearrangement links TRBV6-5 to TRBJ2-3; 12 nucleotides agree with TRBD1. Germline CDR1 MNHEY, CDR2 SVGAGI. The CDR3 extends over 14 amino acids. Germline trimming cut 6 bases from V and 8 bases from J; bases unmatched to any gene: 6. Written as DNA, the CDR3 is TGTGCCAGCAGCCAAGGGACAGGGGGCTTTACGCAGTATTTT. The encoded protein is CASSQGTGGFTQYF.

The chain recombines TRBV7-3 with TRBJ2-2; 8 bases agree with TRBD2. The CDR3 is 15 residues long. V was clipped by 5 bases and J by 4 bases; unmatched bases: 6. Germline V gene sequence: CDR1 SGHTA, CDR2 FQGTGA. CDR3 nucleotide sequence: TGTGCCAGCAGCCCGTGGGCGGGGGGCACCGGGGAGCTGTTTTTT. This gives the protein CASSPWAGGTGELFF.

CDR3 sequence (DNA): TGTGCCAGCAGCTTGGTCTTCGAAGGAGGGAATGAGCAGTTCTTC. Encoded protein: CASSLVFEGGNEQFF. V usage is TRBV5-4 and J usage is TRBJ2-1; TRBD2 is a possible D gene (6 bases). CDR3 size: 15 residues. Trimming stripped 0 bases from V and 7 bases from J, with 14 bases between. CDR1 SGHNT and CDR2 YYREEE come from the germline V gene (reference sequence). Variable domain in full (rest from reference TRBV5-4 and TRBJ2-1): ETGVTQSPTHLIKTRGQQVTLRCSSQSGHNTVSWYQQALGQGPQFIFQYYREEENGRGNFPPRFSGLQFPNYSSELNVNALELDDSALYLCASSLVFEGGNEQFFGPGTRLTVL.

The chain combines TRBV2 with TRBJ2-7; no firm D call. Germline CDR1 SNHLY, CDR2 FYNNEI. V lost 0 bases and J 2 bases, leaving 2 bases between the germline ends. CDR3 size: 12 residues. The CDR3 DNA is TGTGCCAGCAGTGAAGCGCCCTACGAGCAGTACTTC. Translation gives CASSEAPYEQYF.

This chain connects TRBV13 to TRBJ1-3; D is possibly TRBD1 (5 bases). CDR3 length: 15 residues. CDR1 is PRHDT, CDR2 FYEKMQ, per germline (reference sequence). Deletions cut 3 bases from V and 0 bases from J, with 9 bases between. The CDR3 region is CASSFGTLSGNTIYF. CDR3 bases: TGTGCCAGCAGCTTCGGGACCCTCTCTGGAAACACCATATATTTT.

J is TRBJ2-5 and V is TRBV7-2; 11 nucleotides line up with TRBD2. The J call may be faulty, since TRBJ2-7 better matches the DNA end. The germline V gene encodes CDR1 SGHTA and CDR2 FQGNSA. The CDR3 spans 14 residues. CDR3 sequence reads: CASSHSGRANEQYF. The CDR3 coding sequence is TGTGCCAGCAGTCATAGCGGGAGGGCCAACGAGCAGTACTTC.

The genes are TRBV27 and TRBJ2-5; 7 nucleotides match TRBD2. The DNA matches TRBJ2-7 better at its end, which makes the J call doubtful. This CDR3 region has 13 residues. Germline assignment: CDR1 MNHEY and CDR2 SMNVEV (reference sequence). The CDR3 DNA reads TGTGCCAGCAGTTATGGACTAGCCTACGAGCAGTACTTC. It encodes CASSYGLAYEQYF.

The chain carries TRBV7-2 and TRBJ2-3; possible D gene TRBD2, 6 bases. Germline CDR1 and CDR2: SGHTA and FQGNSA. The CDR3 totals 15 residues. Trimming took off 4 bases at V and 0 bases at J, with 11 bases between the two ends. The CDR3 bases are TGTGCCAGCAGCTCAGGGACTCTAAGCACAGATACGCAGTATTTT. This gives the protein CASSSGTLSTDTQYF. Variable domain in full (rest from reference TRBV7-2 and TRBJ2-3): GAGVSQSPSNKVTEKGKDVELRCDPISGHTALYWYRQSLGQGLEFLIYFQGNSAPDKSGLPSDRFSAERTGGSVSTLTIQRTQQEDSAVYLCASSSGTLSTDTQYFGPGTRLTVL.

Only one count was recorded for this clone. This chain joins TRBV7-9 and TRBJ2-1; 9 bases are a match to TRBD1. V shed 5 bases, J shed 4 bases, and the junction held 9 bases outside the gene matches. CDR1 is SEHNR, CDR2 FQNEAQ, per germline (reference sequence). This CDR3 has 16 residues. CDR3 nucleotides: TGTGCCAGCAGCGCTTCGACAGGGGGTTCTTACAATGAGCAGTTCTTC. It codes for CASSASTGGSYNEQFF. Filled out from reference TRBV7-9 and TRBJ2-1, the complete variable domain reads DTGVSQNPRHKITKRGQNVTFRCDPISEHNRLYWYRQTLGQGPEFLTYFQNEAQLEKSRLLSDRFSAERPKGSFSTLEIQRTEQGDSAMYLCASSASTGGSYNEQFFGPGTRLTVL.

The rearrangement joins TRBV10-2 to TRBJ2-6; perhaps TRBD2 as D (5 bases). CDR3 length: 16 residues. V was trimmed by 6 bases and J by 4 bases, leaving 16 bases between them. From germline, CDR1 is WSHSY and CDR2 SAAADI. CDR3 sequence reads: CASRGTMGAGANVLTF. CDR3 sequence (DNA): TGCGCCAGCAGAGGAACTATGGGAGCCGGGGCCAACGTCCTGACTTTC.